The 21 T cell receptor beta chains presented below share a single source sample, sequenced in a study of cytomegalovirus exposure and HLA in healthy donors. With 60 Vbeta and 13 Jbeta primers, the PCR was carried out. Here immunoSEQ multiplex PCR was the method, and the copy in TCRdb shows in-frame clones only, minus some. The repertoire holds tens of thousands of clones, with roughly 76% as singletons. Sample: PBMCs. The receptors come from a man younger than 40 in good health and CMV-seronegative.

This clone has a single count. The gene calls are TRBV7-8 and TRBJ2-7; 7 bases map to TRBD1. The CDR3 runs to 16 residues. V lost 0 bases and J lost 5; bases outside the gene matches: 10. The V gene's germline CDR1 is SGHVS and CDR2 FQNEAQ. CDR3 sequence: CASSLAAGTESHEQYF. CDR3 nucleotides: TGTGCCAGCAGCTTAGCCGCAGGGACAGAATCCCACGAGCAGTACTTC.

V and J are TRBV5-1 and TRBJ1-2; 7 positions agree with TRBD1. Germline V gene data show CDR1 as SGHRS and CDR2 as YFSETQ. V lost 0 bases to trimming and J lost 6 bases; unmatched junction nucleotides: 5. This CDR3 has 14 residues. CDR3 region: CASSLGQGGDGYTF. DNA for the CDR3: TGCGCCAGCAGCTTGGGACAGGGTGGCGATGGCTACACCTTC.

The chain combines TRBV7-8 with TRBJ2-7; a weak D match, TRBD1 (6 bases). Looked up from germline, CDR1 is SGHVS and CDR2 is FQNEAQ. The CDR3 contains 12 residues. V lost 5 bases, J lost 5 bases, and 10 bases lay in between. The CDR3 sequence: CASSIQGNEQYF. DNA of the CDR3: TGTGCCAGCAGCATACAGGGAAACGAGCAGTACTTC.

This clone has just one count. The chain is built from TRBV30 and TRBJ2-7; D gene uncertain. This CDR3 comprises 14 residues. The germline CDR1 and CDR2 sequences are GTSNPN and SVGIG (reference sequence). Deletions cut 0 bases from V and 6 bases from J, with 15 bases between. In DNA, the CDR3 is TGTGCCTGGAGTGTACCCCCCGACATAGGCGAGCAGTACTTC. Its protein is CAWSVPPDIGEQYF. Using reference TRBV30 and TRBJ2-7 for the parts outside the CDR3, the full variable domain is SQTIHQWPATLVQPVGSPLSLECTVEGTSNPNLYWYRQAAGRGLQLLFYSVGIGQISSEVPQNLSASRPQDRQFILSSKKLLLSDSGFYLCAWSVPPDIGEQYFGPGTRLTVT.

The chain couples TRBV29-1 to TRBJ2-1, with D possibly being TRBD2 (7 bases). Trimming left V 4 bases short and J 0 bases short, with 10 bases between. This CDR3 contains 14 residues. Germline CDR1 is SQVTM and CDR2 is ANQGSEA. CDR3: CSVGRGGSYNEQFF. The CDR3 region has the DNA TGCAGCGTTGGTAGGGGGGGCTCCTACAATGAGCAGTTCTTC.

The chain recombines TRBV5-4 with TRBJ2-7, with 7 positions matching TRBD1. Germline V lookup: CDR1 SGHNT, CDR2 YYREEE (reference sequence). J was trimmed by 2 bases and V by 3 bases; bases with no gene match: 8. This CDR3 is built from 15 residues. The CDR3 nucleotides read TGTGCCAGCAGCTCCATCGGGACAGCAACCTACGAGCAGTACTTC. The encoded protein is CASSSIGTATYEQYF.

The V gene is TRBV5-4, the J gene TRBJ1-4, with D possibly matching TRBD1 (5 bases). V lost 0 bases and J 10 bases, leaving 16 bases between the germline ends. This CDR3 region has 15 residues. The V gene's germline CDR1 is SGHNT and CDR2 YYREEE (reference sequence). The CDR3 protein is CASSLDTDSLGKLFF. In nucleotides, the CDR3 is TGTGCCAGCAGCTTGGATACTGACAGTTTGGGAAAACTGTTTTTT.

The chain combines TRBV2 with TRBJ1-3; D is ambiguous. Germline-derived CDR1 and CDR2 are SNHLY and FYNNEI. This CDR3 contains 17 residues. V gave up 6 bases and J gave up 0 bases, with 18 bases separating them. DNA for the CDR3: TGTGCCAGCAGCCTCGCGGCCAGTATATCCTCTGGAAACACCATATATTTT. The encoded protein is CASSLAASISSGNTIYF.

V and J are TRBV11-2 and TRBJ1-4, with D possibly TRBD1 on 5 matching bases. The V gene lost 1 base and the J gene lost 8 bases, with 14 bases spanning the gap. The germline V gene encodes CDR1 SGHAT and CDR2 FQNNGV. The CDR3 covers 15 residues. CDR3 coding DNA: TGTGCCAGCAGCTTAGGAACAGGTCTGGGAGAAAAACTGTTTTTT. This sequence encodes CASSLGTGLGEKLFF. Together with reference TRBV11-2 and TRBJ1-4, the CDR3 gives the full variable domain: EAGVAQSPRYKIIEKRQSVAFWCNPISGHATLYWYQQILGQGPKLLIQFQNNGVVDDSQLPKDRFSAERLKGVDSTLKIQPAKLEDSAVYLCASSLGTGLGEKLFFGSGTQLSVL.

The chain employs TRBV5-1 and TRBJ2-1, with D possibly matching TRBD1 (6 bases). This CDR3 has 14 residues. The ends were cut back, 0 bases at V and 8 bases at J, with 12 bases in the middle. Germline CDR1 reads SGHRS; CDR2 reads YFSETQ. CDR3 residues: CASSLGGPRDEQFF. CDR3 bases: TGCGCCAGCAGCTTGGGGGGGCCCAGGGATGAGCAGTTCTTC.

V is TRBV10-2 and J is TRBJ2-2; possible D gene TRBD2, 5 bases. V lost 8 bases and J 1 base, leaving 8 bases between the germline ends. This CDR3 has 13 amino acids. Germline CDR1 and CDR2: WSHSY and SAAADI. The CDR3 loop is CASGRMNTGELFF. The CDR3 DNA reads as TGCGCCAGCGGGAGAATGAACACCGGGGAGCTGTTTTTT.

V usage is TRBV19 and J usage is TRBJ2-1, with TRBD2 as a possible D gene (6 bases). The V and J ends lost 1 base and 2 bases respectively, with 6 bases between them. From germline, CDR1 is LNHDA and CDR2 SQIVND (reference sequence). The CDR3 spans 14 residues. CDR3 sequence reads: CASSIGTTYNEQFF. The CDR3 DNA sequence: TGTGCCAGTAGTATAGGGACTACCTACAATGAGCAGTTCTTC.

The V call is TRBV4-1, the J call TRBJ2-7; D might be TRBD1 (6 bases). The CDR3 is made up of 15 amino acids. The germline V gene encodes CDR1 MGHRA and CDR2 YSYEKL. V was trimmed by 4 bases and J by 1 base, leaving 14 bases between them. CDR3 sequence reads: CASSRYRDTSYEQYF. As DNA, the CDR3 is TGCGCCAGCAGCCGATACCGGGACACATCCTACGAGCAGTACTTC.

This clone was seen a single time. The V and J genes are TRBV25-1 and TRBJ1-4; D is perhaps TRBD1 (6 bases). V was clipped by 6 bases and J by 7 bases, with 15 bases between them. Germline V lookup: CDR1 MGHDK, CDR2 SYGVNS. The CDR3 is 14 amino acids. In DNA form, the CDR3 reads TGTGCCAGCAGGGCCGGGGGGCTCGGTGAAAAACTGTTTTTT. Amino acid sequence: CASRAGGLGEKLFF.

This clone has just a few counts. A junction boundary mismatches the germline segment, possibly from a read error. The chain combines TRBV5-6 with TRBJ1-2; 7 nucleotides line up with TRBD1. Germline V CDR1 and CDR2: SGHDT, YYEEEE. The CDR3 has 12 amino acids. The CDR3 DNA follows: TGTGCCGGCAGCGCAGGGGGCTATGGCTACACCTTC. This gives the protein CAGSAGGYGYTF.

The CDR3 nucleotides read TGTGCCAGCAGTTTAGGGTGGGGGGTGGGCGATGAGCAGTTCTTC. Protein product: CASSLGWGVGDEQFF. V and J are TRBV27 and TRBJ2-1; the D gene is possibly TRBD2 (6 bases). This CDR3 has 15 residues. The germline V gene has CDR1 MNHEY and CDR2 SMNVEV (reference sequence). Trimming shortened V by 2 bases and J by 8 bases, and 16 bases separated the two germline ends.

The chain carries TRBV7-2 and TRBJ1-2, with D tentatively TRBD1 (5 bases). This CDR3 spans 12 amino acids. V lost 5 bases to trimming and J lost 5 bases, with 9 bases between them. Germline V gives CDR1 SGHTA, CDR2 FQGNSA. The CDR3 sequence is CASSIDRYGYTF. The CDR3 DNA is TGTGCCAGCAGCATTGACAGATATGGCTACACCTTC.

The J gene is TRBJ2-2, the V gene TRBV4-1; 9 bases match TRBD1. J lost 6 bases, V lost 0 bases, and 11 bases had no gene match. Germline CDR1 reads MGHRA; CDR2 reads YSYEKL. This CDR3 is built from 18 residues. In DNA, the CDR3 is TGCGCCAGCAGCCAAGAAAAAGGTAGGACAGGGGTTGCCGGGGAGCTGTTTTTT. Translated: CASSQEKGRTGVAGELFF.

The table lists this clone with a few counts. This CDR3 reads CASSQGTGMGFGETQYF. DNA for the CDR3: TGTGCCAGCAGCCAAGGGACTGGGATGGGGTTTGGAGAGACCCAGTACTTC. The V call is TRBV4-2, the J call TRBJ2-5, with D possibly matching TRBD2 (5 bases). The V gene lost 1 base and the J gene lost 4 bases, with 19 bases spanning the gap. Germline V lookup: CDR1 LGHNA, CDR2 YNFKEQ. The CDR3 has 17 residues.

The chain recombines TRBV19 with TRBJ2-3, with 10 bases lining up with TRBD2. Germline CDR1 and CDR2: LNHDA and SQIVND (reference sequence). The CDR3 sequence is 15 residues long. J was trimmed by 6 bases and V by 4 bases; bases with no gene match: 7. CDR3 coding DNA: TGTGCCAGTAGTAAGACTAGCGGGCCCCCGGATACGCAGTATTTT. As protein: CASSKTSGPPDTQYF.

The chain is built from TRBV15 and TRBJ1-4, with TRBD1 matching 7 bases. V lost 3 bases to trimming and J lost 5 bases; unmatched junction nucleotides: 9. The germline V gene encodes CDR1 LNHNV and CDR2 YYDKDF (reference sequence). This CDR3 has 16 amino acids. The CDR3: CATSRGQSGNNEKLFF. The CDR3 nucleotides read TGTGCCACCAGCAGGGGACAGTCGGGAAACAATGAAAAACTGTTTTTT.